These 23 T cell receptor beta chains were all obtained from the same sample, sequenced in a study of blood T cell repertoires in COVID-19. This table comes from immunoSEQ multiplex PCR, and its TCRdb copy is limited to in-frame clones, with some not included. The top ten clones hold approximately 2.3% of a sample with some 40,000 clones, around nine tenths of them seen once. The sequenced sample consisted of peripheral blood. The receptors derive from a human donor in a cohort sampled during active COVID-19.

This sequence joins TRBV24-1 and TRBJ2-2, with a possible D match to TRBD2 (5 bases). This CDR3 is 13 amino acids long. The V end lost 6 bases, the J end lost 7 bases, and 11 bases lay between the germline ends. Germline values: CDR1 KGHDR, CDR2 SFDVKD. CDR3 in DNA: TGTGCCACCAGTCCCGGGGATGTCGGGGAGCTGTTTTTT. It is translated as CATSPGDVGELFF.

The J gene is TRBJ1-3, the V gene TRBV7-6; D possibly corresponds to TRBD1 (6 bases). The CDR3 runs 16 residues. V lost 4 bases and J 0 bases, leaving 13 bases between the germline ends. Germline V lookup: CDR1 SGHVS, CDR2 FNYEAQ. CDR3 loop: CASSSPRDNSGNTIYF. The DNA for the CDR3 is TGTGCCAGCAGCTCCCCCCGGGACAACTCTGGAAACACCATATATTTT.

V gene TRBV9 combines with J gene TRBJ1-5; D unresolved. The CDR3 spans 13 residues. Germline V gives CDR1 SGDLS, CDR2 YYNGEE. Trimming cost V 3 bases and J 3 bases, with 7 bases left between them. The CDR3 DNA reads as TGTGCCAGCAGCGCAAACTACAATCAGCCCCAGCATTTT. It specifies CASSANYNQPQHF.

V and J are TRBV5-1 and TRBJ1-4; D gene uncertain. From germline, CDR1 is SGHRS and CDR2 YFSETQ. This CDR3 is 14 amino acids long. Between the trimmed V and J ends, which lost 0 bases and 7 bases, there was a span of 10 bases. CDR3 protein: CASSLGGVGEKLFF. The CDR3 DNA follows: TGCGCCAGCAGCTTGGGCGGGGTTGGTGAAAAACTGTTTTTT.

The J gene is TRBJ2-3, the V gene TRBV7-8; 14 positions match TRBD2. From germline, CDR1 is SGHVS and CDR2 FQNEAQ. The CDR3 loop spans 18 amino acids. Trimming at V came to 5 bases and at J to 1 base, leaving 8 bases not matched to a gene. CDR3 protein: CASSLTSGGAVRTDTQYF. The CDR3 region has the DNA TGTGCCAGCAGCCTGACTAGCGGGGGGGCTGTTCGCACAGATACGCAGTATTTT. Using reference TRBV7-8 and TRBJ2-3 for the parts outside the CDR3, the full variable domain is GAGVSQSPRYKVAKRGQDVALRCDPISGHVSLFWYQQALGQGPEFLTYFQNEAQLDKSGLPSDRFFAERPEGSVSTLKIQRTQQEDSAVYLCASSLTSGGAVRTDTQYFGPGTRLTVL.

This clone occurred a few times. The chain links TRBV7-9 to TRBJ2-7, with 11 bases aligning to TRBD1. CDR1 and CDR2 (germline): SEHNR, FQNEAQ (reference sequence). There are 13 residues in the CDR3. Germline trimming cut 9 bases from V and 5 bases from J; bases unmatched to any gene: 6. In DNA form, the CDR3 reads TGTGCCAGTATGGGACAGGGGGTCCACGAGCAGTACTTC. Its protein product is CASMGQGVHEQYF.

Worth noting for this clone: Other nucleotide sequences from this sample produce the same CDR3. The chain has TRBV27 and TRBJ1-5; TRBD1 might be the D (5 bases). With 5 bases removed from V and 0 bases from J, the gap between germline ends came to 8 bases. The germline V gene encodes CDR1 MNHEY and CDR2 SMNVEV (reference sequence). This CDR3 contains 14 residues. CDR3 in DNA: TGTGCCAGCAGTCCCGACAGTAGCAATCAGCCCCAGCATTTT. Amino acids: CASSPDSSNQPQHF.

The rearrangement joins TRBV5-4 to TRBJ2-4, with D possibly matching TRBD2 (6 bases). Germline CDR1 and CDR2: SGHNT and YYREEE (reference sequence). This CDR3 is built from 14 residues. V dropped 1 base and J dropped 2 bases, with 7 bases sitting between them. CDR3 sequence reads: CASSLWDSKNIQYF. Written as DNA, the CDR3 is TGTGCCAGCAGCTTGTGGGACTCCAAAAACATTCAGTACTTC.

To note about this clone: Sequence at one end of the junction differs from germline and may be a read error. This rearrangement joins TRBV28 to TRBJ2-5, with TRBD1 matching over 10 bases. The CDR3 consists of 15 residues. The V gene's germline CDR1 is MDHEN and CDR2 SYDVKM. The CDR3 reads CASSSGTGAQGTQYF. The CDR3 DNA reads TGTGCCAGCAGCTCTGGGACAGGGGCTCAAGGGACCCAGTACTTC.

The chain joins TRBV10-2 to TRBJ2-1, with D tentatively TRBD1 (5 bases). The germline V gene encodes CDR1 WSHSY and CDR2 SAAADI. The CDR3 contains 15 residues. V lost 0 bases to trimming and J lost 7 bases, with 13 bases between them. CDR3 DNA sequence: TGCGCCAGCAGTGAGTCGCAGGGAAGGTGGAATGAGCAGTTCTTC. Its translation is CASSESQGRWNEQFF.

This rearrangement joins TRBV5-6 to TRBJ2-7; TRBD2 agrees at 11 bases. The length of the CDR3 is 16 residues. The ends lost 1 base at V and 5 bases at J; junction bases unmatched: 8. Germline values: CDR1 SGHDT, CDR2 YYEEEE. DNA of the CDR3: TGTGCCAGCAGCTTGCGATCTAGCGGGGGGATCAACGAGCAGTACTTC. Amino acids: CASSLRSSGGINEQYF.

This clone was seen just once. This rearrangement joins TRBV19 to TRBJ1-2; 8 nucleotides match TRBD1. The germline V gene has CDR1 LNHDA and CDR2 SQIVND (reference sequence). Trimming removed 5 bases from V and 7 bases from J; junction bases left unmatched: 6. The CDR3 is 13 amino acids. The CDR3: CASSFGQGVGYTF. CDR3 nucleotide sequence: TGTGCCAGTAGTTTCGGACAGGGAGTTGGCTACACCTTC.

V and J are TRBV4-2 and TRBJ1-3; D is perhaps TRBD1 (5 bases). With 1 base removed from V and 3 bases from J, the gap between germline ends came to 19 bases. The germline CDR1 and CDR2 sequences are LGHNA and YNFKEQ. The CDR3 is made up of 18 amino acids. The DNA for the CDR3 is TGTGCCAGCAGCCAAGGGTCGTGGGGAGGGGAGGATGGAAACACCATATATTTT. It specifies CASSQGSWGGEDGNTIYF.

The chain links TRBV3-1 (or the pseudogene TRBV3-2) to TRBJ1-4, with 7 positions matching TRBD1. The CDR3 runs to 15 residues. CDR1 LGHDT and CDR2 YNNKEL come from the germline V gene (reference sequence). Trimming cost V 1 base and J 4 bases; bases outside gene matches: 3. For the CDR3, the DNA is TGTGCCAGCAGCCAAGCAGGGGGAGGTAATGAAAAACTGTTTTTT. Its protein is CASSQAGGGNEKLFF.

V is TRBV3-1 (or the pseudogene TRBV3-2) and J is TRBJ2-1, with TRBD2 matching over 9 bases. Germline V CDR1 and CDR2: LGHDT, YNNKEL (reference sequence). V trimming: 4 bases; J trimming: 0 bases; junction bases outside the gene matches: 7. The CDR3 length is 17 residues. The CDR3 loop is CASSLISGSSSYNEQFF. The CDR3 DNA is TGTGCCAGCAGCCTAATTAGCGGGAGTAGCTCCTACAATGAGCAGTTCTTC.

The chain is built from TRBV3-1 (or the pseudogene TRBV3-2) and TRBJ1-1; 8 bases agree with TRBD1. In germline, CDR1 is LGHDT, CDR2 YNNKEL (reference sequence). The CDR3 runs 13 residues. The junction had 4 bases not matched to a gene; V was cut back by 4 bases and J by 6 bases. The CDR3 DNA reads TGTGCCAGCAGCCCCTCAGGGGGCGCTGAAGCTTTCTTT. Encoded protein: CASSPSGGAEAFF.

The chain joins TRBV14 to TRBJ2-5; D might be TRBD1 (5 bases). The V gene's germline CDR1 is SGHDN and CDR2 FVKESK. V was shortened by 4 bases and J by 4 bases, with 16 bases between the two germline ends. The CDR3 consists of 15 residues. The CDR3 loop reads CASSPGRGRIETQYF. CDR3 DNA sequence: TGTGCCAGCAGCCCCGGTAGGGGTAGGATAGAGACCCAGTACTTC.

In DNA, the CDR3 is TGTGCCAGCAGCTTGTATGGACATGCAGATTACGAGCAGTACTTC. Residues: CASSLYGHADYEQYF. The J gene is TRBJ2-7, the V gene TRBV5-6; tentatively, D is TRBD1 (5 bases). Germline loops: CDR1 SGHDT, CDR2 YYEEEE. The CDR3 sequence is 15 residues long. V was pared by 1 base and J by 4 bases, with 15 bases between. Full variable domain (rest looked up from reference TRBV5-6 and TRBJ2-7): DAGVTQSPTHLIKTRGQQVTLRCSPKSGHDTVSWYQQALGQGPQFIFQYYEEEERQRGNFPDRFSGHQFPNYSSELNVNALLLGDSALYLCASSLYGHADYEQYFGPGTRLTVT.

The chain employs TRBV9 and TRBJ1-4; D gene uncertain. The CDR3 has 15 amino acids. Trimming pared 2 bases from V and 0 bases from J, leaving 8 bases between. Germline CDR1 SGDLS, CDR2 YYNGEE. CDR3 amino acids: CASSVGTTTNEKLFF. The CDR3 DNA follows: TGTGCCAGCAGCGTTGGCACCACAACTAATGAAAAACTGTTTTTT.

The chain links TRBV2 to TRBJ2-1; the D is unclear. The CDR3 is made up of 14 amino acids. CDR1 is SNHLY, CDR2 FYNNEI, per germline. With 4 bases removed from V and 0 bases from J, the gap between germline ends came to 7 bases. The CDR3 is CASSVGNSYNEQFF. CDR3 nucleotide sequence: TGTGCCAGCAGTGTGGGCAACTCCTACAATGAGCAGTTCTTC. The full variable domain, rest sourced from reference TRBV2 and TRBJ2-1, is EPEVTQTPSHQVTQMGQEVILRCVPISNHLYFYWYRQILGQKVEFLVSFYNNEISEKSEIFDDQFSVERPDGSNFTLKIRSTKLEDSAMYFCASSVGNSYNEQFFGPGTRLTVL.

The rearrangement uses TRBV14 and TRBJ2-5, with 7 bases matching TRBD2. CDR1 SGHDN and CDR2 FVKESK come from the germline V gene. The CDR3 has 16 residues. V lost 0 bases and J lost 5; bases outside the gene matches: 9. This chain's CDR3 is CASSQEWRGNPETQYF. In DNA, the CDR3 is TGTGCCAGCAGCCAAGAGTGGCGGGGGAACCCCGAGACCCAGTACTTC.

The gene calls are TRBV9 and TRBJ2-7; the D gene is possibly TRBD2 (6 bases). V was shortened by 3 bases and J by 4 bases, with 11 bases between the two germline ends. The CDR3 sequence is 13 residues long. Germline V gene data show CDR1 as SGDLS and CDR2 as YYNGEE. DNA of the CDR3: TGTGCCAGCAGCGGGGGGGATATTTACGAGCAGTACTTC. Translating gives CASSGGDIYEQYF.

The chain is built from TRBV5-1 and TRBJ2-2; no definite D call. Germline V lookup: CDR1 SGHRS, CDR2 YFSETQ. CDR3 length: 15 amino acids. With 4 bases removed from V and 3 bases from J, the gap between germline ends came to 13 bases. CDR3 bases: TGCGCCAGCAGCCTCGCCCCCGAGGACACCGGGGAGCTGTTTTTT. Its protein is CASSLAPEDTGELFF.